This T cell receptor beta chain was profiled in a study of T cell repertoires in cytomegalovirus infection. TCRdb reprocessed the reads via MiXCR and lists one record per CDR3 protein. This repertoire shows approximately 1,000,000 distinct CDR3 sequences, around 32% found once; its top ten account for 13%. A few counts support this clonotype. What it recognizes is unknown. The TCR originated in a human donor in good health (CMV status not recorded). Some clones in this sample may be carry-over from other donors' samples. The source was cultured CD8+ T cells from PBMCs, collected from culture after CMV antigen stimulation.

The CDR3 DNA reads TGTGCCAGCAGCTTAGAGGGGCTAACCGGGGAGCTGTTTTTT. It encodes CASSLEGLTGELFF. The genes are TRBV7-6 and TRBJ2-2; TRBD1 is a possible D gene (5 bases). The CDR3 has 14 residues. V gave up 1 base and J gave up 5 bases, with 8 bases separating them. CDR1 and CDR2 (germline): SGHVS, FNYEAQ.